This entry describes one TCR beta chain. No antigen is known for it. Peripheral blood came from all dose cohorts at three timepoints. The data derive from a study of OX40 agonist ivuxolimab in advanced cancers. Study at large: The treatment was a fully human IgG2 OX40 agonist, ivuxolimab. Regarding the study as a whole: Among the lowest peripheral clonal expansion occurred in 0.1-3.0 mg/kg partial responders. Researchers report that CD8+ T cells had, on average, more expanded clones than CD4+.

CDR3 size: 13 residues. Germline CDR1 reads SGHTA; CDR2 reads FQGTGA. V was clipped by 2 bases and J by 3 bases, with 7 bases between them. Method: immunoSEQ multiplex PCR; TCRdb's copy keeps in-frame clones and lacks some. Here the sample spans 55,000 to 65,000 clones, approximately 85% being singletons. This TCR was recovered from an adult with an advanced solid tumor such as melanoma, head and neck, liver or kidney cancer. The J gene is TRBJ1-1, the V gene TRBV7-3; D gene unclear. This material consisted of CD4+ or CD8+ T cells sorted from blood, taken in a trial of the OX40 agonist ivuxolimab. CDR3 bases: TGTGCCAGCAGCTTATATGAAGACACTGAAGCTTTCTTT. Its translation: CASSLYEDTEAFF. The full variable domain, its missing parts supplied by reference TRBV7-3 and TRBJ1-1, is GAGVSQTPSNKVTEKGKYVELRCDPISGHTALYWYRQSLGQGPEFLIYFQGTGAADDSGLPNDRFFAVRPEGSVSTLKIQRTERGDSAVYLCASSLYEDTEAFFGQGTRLTVV.